The source of this T cell receptor beta chain is a study of vaccination and CD4 T cells after COVID-19. An Oncomine TCR Beta short-read assay was used to sequence the DNA from cultured CD4+ T cells. TCRdb used MiXCR to reprocess the PCR reads, holding one entry per CDR3 protein. The table shows about 4,000 distinct CDR3 sequences, with around 15% occurring only once. The ends lost 5 bases at V and 8 bases at J; junction bases unmatched: 10. This CDR3 has 14 residues. The sample's treatment: approximately 9-day PBMC culture with coronavirus spike peptide pools or control peptides (ViraFEST assay). This clonotype was picked up a small number of times. Its specificity is not known.

The clonotype was recovered from a human donor who had recovered from COVID-19. The sample was CD4+ T cells from blood, cultured in vitro. The V and J genes are TRBV12-3 or TRBV12-4 and TRBJ1-2; 8 bases align to TRBD1. CDR3: CASSLIGTGKGYTF. DNA of the CDR3: TGTGCCAGCAGTCTAATCGGGACAGGAAAGGGCTACACCTTC.